This record looks at one T cell receptor beta chain sequence and its context. Treatment meaning: randomized to nivolumab then ipilimumab (arm A) or the reverse (arm B). Live CD3+CD8+ CD19− CD56− cells were sorted from PBMCs. The sample originates from a study of sequential checkpoint blockade in melanoma. Generated by immunoSEQ multiplex PCR, the TCRdb table keeps only in-frame clones and is missing some. The repertoire holds fewer than 40,000 clones, about 88% seen once, with about an eighth in the top ten. This CDR3 region has 14 residues. V was pared by 0 bases and J by 1 base, with 7 bases between. Germline CDR1 SGDLS, CDR2 YYNGEE.

The TCR originated in a human donor with melanoma. V and J are TRBV9 and TRBJ2-5, with a weak D call TRBD1 (6 bases). Sequencing used CD8+ T cells sorted from blood (inferred from file names), obtained from a patient given nivolumab and ipilimumab in sequence. The CDR3 sequence is CASSVDRAQETQYF. In DNA, the CDR3 is TGTGCCAGCAGCGTAGACAGGGCCCAAGAGACCCAGTACTTC.